This passage covers 18 T cell receptor beta chains from one sample sequenced in a study of memory CD8 T cells in hepatitis C reinfection. Clones were read by immunoSEQ multiplex PCR, and TCRdb kept only the in-frame ones, dropping some. The table includes 45,000 to 50,000 clones, roughly 87% detected once. Time point of the sample: late/post reinfection, 12 to 24 weeks after detection. Sorted cells were sequenced directly ex vivo without any in vitro expansion. The sample was naive CD8+ T cells sorted from blood. The receptors derive from a man between 18 and 35 years old with hepatitis C virus infection.

The chain joins TRBV7-8 to TRBJ2-1; 8 nucleotides match TRBD2. The CDR3 has 14 amino acids. Germline lookup yields CDR1 SGHVS and CDR2 FQNEAQ. The V and J ends lost 3 bases and 5 bases, in that order; junction bases with no gene match: 3. Here the CDR3 reads CASSFGGRNNEQFF. The CDR3 region has the DNA TGTGCCAGCAGCTTTGGCGGGAGGAACAATGAGCAGTTCTTC.

This chain connects TRBV14 to TRBJ2-1; 9 bases align to TRBD2. The germline gives CDR1 SGHDN, CDR2 FVKESK. Trimming removed 0 bases from V and 8 bases from J; junction bases left unmatched: 11. CDR3 size: 17 residues. The DNA of the CDR3 is TGTGCCAGCAGCCAAGATCTCGCGGGAGGGCCGGTAGATGAGCAGTTCTTC. This translates into CASSQDLAGGPVDEQFF. The full variable domain, with the rest looked up from reference TRBV14 and TRBJ2-1, is EAGVTQFPSHSVIEKGQTVTLRCDPISGHDNLYWYRRVMGKEIKFLLHFVKESKQDESGMPNNRFLAERTGGTYSTLKVQPAELEDSGVYFCASSQDLAGGPVDEQFFGPGTRLTVL.

The genes are TRBV11-2 and TRBJ2-1; the D gene is possibly TRBD2 (6 bases). This CDR3 comprises 12 residues. The ends were cut back, 1 base at V and 9 bases at J, with 7 bases in the middle. Germline CDR1 reads SGHAT; CDR2 reads FQNNGV. The CDR3 DNA sequence: TGTGCCAGCAGCTTAGCGCGGGGTGAGCAGTTCTTC. It codes for CASSLARGEQFF.

J is TRBJ2-7 and V is TRBV19, with D perhaps TRBD2 (5 bases). CDR1 and CDR2 from the germline V gene are LNHDA and SQIVND (reference sequence). V was shortened by 3 bases and J by 3 bases, with 15 bases between the two germline ends. This CDR3 spans 15 amino acids. The chain's CDR3 is CASSIAGSGSYEQYF. CDR3 nucleotides: TGTGCCAGTAGTATCGCGGGTTCTGGCAGCTACGAGCAGTACTTC. The full variable domain, with the rest looked up from reference TRBV19 and TRBJ2-7, is DGGITQSPKYLFRKEGQNVTLSCEQNLNHDAMYWYRQDPGQGLRLIYYSQIVNDFQKGDIAEGYSVSREKKESFPLTVTSAQKNPTAFYLCASSIAGSGSYEQYFGPGTRLTVT.

The chain has TRBV7-6 and TRBJ2-3; the D is unclear. Trimming took off 1 base at V and 0 bases at J, with 14 bases between the two ends. The CDR3 has 17 residues. Germline loops: CDR1 SGHVS, CDR2 FNYEAQ. The CDR3 sequence: CASSLDPDISSTDTQYF. CDR3 DNA: TGTGCCAGCAGCTTAGATCCCGACATCTCTAGCACAGATACGCAGTATTTT.

The chain carries TRBV4-1 and TRBJ2-7; the D gene is possibly TRBD1 (6 bases). CDR1 is MGHRA and CDR2 is YSYEKL in the germline V gene. The CDR3 is 14 amino acids. Trimming removed 4 bases at V and 4 bases at J, with 14 bases between. CDR3 in amino acids: CASSLDRWVYEQYV. The CDR3 DNA reads TGCGCCAGCAGCCTAGACAGGTGGGTTTACGAGCAGTACGTC.

The V call is TRBV5-5, the J call TRBJ2-5; maybe TRBD2 (5 bases). V was pared by 4 bases and J by 2 bases, with 15 bases between. The V gene's germline CDR1 is SGHKS and CDR2 YYEKEE (reference sequence). The CDR3 consists of 15 residues. The CDR3 sequence: CASSPPDRGQETQYF. For the CDR3, the DNA is TGTGCCAGCAGCCCCCCCGATCGCGGGCAAGAGACCCAGTACTTC.

The CDR3 DNA reads as TGTGCTAGTGGCGGGGGGGACACGAGCACAGATACGCAGTATTTT. Translation gives CASGGGDTSTDTQYF. The chain is built from TRBV12-5 and TRBJ2-3; TRBD2 agrees at 8 bases. Germline CDR1 is LGHNT and CDR2 is FRNRAP. Trimming took 6 bases from V and 0 from J; bases not matched to a gene: 5. The CDR3 spans 15 residues. The variable domain in full, with the rest retrieved from reference TRBV12-5 and TRBJ2-3, is DARVTQTPRHKVTEMGQEVTMRCQPILGHNTVFWYRQTMMQGLELLAYFRNRAPLDDSGMPKDRFSAEMPDATLATLKIQPSEPRDSAVYFCASGGGDTSTDTQYFGPGTRLTVL.

This rearrangement joins TRBV10-2 to TRBJ1-4; possible D gene TRBD1, 6 bases. Germline V gene sequence: CDR1 WSHSY, CDR2 SAAADI. The CDR3 extends over 15 amino acids. Trimming shortened V by 6 bases and J by 2 bases, and 13 bases separated the two germline ends. The CDR3 loop reads CASRPRTATNEKLFF. The CDR3 nucleotides read TGCGCCAGCAGACCTCGGACAGCCACTAATGAAAAACTGTTTTTT.

The chain carries TRBV5-5 and TRBJ1-4; 10 nucleotides align to TRBD1. V shed 4 bases and J 8 bases; nucleotides not matched to a gene: 8. Germline assignment: CDR1 SGHKS and CDR2 YYEKEE (reference sequence). The CDR3 extends over 15 amino acids. CDR3 protein: CASSTMDRGREKLFF. The CDR3 DNA follows: TGTGCCAGCAGCACTATGGACAGGGGGAGGGAAAAACTGTTTTTT.

The CDR3 is CASSPGSRGTEAFF. The CDR3 nucleotides are TGCGCCAGCAGCCCGGGGAGTCGCGGTACTGAAGCTTTCTTT. The rearrangement links TRBV4-3 to TRBJ1-1; D is unclear. V was trimmed by 4 bases and J by 5 bases, leaving 14 bases between them. This CDR3 has 14 amino acids. Germline V gene sequence: CDR1 LGHNA, CDR2 YSLEER.

The chain joins TRBV5-6 to TRBJ2-7; 8 nucleotides line up with TRBD2. V trimming: 4 bases; J trimming: 4 bases; junction bases outside the gene matches: 13. CDR1 is SGHDT, CDR2 YYEEEE, per germline. This CDR3 region has 16 residues. The CDR3 loop is CASSQGGYGRGYEQYF. CDR3 nucleotide sequence: TGTGCCAGCAGCCAAGGAGGGTACGGGAGGGGTTACGAGCAGTACTTC.

The genes are TRBV6-1 and TRBJ1-4; the D gene is possibly TRBD1 (5 bases). Germline CDR1 and CDR2: MNHNS and SASEGT. The CDR3 has 14 amino acids. The V end lost 3 bases, the J end lost 8 bases, and 13 bases lay between the germline ends. This chain's CDR3 is CASSDGGLGEKLFF. CDR3 DNA: TGTGCCAGCAGTGATGGGGGGTTGGGGGAAAAACTGTTTTTT.

The CDR3 loop reads CAMPTGLSSINYGYTF. The CDR3 DNA sequence: TGCGCCATGCCAACTGGACTTTCATCAATCAACTATGGCTACACCTTC. The chain links TRBV10-1 to TRBJ1-2; D call uncertain. Germline-derived CDR1 and CDR2 are WNHNN and SYGVQD (reference sequence). Deletions cut 10 bases from V and 2 bases from J, with 23 bases between. This CDR3 contains 16 residues.

The chain recombines TRBV7-8 with TRBJ2-1, with 10 bases matching TRBD1. Germline loops: CDR1 SGHVS, CDR2 FQNEAQ. After removal of 5 bases from V and 7 bases from J, the junction contained 17 bases not matched to a gene. This CDR3 has 18 amino acids. The CDR3 DNA reads as TGTGCCAGCAGCCTAAACCCATCGACAGGGGGCAGGGGAAATGAGCAGTTCTTC. Protein product: CASSLNPSTGGRGNEQFF.

This rearrangement joins TRBV4-1 to TRBJ2-7; D might be TRBD1 (6 bases). Germline V CDR1 and CDR2: MGHRA, YSYEKL. Trimming left V 0 bases short and J 7 bases short, with 13 bases between. CDR3 length: 14 amino acids. CDR3 sequence reads: CASSQEGAVREQYV. The CDR3 DNA is TGCGCCAGCAGCCAAGAGGGGGCAGTGAGGGAGCAGTACGTC.

The V and J genes are TRBV4-1 and TRBJ1-5, with TRBD1 matching 8 bases. The CDR3 sequence is 14 residues long. The germline gives CDR1 MGHRA, CDR2 YSYEKL. V was pared by 1 base and J by 7 bases, with 3 bases of the junction left unmatched. CDR3 in amino acids: CASSQGQGRQPQHF. CDR3 nucleotide sequence: TGCGCCAGCAGCCAAGGACAGGGGAGGCAGCCCCAGCATTTT.

The V and J genes are TRBV27 and TRBJ1-1; TRBD1 is a possible D gene (5 bases). Germline V lookup: CDR1 MNHEY, CDR2 SMNVEV (reference sequence). The CDR3 runs to 14 residues. Trimming took off 5 bases at V and 1 base at J, with 11 bases between the two ends. The CDR3 region is CASSQQQANTEAFF. The CDR3 region has the DNA TGTGCCAGCAGTCAGCAACAGGCGAACACTGAAGCTTTCTTT.